The source of this T cell receptor (beta chain) is a study of CD8+ T cells in alopecia areata. Deletions cut 3 bases from V and 4 bases from J, with 16 bases between. Germline V gives CDR1 SGHDT, CDR2 YYEEEE. The CDR3 consists of 15 residues. Alopecia areata patients provided lesional scalp punch biopsies and peripheral blood. RNA, once extracted, was reverse transcribed into cDNA for use as the sequencing template. TCRdb's table, derived via immunoSEQ multiplex PCR, lists solely in-frame clones and lacks some. The table lists about 98,000 clones, under 45% of them singletons. The sample comprised CD4+ T cells sorted from blood. The sequence was collected from a human donor with alopecia areata. The rearrangement joins TRBV5-6 to TRBJ1-2; possibly TRBD1 for D (6 bases). In DNA form, the CDR3 reads TGTGCCAGCAGCTCGACCTCGACAGGCATCTATGGCTACACCTTC. Translated: CASSSTSTGIYGYTF.